This T cell receptor (beta chain) was found in a study of radiation and T cells in renal cell carcinoma. Turning to the study itself: Nephrectomy followed 15 Gy stereotactic body radiation by 4 weeks. Regarding the study as a whole: Top tumor clonotypes rose in blood 2 weeks post-radiation, then contracted.

Germline V gene sequence: CDR1 SGDLS, CDR2 YYNGEE. V gave up 4 bases and J gave up 0 bases, with 10 bases separating them. The CDR3 has 14 residues. As to this clone: The antigen remains unidentified.

This sample's time point: baseline pretreatment blood. Treatment meaning: 15 Gy SBRT to primary tumor, nephrectomy 4 weeks later. Blood was sampled at baseline, 2 weeks and 4 weeks after SBRT. This renal cell carcinoma was of the clear cell type. The method was immunoSEQ multiplex PCR; TCRdb's version includes in-frame clones alone and lacks a portion of them. The profile shows 120,000 to 150,000 clones, 88% of them singletons. Sequencing used blood, obtained from a patient whose treatment included radiotherapy and nephrectomy. V and J are TRBV9 and TRBJ1-2; D remains unclear. This sequence was found in a woman in her 70s with renal cell carcinoma. The CDR3 here is CASSPAVTNYGYTF. The DNA of the CDR3 is TGTGCCAGCAGCCCGGCGGTTACTAACTATGGCTACACCTTC.